This TCR beta chain was obtained from a study of technical replicates of blood from four donors. Data came from immunoSEQ multiplex PCR; TCRdb stores just in-frame clones and leaves some out. Of over 85,000 clones listed, roughly 95% are singletons. V gave up 4 bases and J gave up 3 bases, with 6 bases separating them. Germline loops: CDR1 GTSNPN, CDR2 SVGIG (reference sequence). The CDR3 totals 11 residues. This TCR was sampled from a human donor in good health. The sample consisted of T cells isolated from PBMCs. The J gene is TRBJ2-5, the V gene TRBV30, with D uncertain. CDR3 coding DNA: TGTGCCTGGAATCAGGAAGAGACCCAGTACTTC. Translating gives CAWNQEETQYF. The full variable domain, its missing parts supplied by reference TRBV30 and TRBJ2-5, is SQTIHQWPATLVQPVGSPLSLECTVEGTSNPNLYWYRQAAGRGLQLLFYSVGIGQISSEVPQNLSASRPQDRQFILSSKKLLLSDSGFYLCAWNQEETQYFGPGTRLLVL.